This T cell receptor beta chain originates from a study of molecular identifiers for immune sequencing clone quantification. Naive CD8 library inputs spanned about 18,000 to 1,100,000 sorted cells and 10%, 30% or 50% RNA. This clonotype showed up just a few times. Listed TCR primers, together with previously described methods, were used for the bulk TCR libraries. TCRdb re-analysed the PCR reads in MiXCR, keeping a single row per CDR3 protein. The sample contains hundreds of thousands of distinct CDR3 sequences, 25% of which appear only once. The CDR3 has 19 amino acids. V dropped 4 bases and J dropped 7; count of bases not matched to a gene: 20. Looked up from germline, CDR1 is DFQATT and CDR2 is SNEGSKA (reference sequence).

Sequencing input: naive CD8+ T cells from blood, with Jurkat cell RNA spiked in. The subset: FACS-sorted CD8+CD4-CCR7+CD45RA+ naive T cells. The clonotype was recovered from a human donor in good health. Some libraries in this study had Jurkat cell RNA spiked in. This sequence joins TRBV20-1 and TRBJ2-1; 12 positions match TRBD2. CDR3 protein: CSANSLWTSGETTGNEQFF. The CDR3 DNA reads as TGCAGTGCTAATTCCCTCTGGACTAGCGGGGAGACCACAGGGAATGAGCAGTTCTTC.